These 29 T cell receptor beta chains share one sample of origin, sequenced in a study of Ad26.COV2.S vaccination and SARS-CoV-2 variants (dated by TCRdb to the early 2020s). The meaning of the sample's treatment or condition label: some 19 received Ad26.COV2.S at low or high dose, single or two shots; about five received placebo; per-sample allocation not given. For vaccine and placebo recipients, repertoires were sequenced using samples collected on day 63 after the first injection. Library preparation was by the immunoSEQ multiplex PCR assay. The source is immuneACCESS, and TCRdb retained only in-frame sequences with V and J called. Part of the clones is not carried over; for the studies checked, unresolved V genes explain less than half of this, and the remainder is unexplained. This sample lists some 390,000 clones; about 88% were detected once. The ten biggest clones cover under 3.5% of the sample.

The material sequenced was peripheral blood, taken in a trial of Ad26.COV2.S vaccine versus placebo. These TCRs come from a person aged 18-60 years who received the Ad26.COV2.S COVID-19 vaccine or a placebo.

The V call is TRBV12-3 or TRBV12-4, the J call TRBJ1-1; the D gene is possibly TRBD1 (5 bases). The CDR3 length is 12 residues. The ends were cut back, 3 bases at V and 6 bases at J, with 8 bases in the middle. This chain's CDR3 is CASSFFRAEAFF. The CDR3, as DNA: TGTGCCAGCAGTTTCTTCAGGGCTGAAGCTTTCTTT.

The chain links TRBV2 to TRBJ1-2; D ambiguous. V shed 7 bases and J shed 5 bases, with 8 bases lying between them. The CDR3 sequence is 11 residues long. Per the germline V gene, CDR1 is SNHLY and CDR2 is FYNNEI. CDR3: CASTRTYGYTF. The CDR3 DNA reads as TGTGCCAGCACTAGGACTTATGGCTACACCTTC.

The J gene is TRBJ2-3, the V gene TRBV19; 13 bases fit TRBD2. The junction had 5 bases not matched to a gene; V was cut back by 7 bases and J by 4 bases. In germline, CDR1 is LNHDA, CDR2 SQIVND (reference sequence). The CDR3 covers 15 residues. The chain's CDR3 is CASTTSGGSADTQYF. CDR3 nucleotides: TGTGCCAGTACGACTAGCGGGGGGTCGGCAGATACGCAGTATTTT.

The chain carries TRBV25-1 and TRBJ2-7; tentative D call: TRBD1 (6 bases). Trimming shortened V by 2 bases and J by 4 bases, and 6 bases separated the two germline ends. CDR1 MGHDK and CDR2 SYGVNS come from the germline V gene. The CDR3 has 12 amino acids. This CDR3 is CASSEQGYEQYF. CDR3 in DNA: TGTGCCAGCAGTGAACAGGGGTACGAGCAGTACTTC.

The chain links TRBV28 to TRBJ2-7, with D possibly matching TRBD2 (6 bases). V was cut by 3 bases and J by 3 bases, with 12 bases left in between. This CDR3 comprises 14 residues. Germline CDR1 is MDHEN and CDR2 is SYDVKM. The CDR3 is CASSFPGENYEQYF. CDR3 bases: TGTGCCAGCAGTTTTCCGGGGGAAAACTACGAGCAGTACTTC.

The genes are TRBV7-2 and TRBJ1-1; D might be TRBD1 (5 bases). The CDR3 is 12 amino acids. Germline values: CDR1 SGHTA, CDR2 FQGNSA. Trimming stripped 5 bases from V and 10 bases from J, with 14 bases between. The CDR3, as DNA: TGTGCCAGCAGCCCTCAGGGACCTGCAGCTTTCTTT. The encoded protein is CASSPQGPAAFF.

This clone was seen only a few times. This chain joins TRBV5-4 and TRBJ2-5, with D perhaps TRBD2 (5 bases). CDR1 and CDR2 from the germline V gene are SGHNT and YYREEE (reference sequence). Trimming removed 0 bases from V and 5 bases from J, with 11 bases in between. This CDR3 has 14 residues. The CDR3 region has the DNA TGTGCCAGCAGCTTGGCCGGGGTTGCGGAGACCCAGTACTTC. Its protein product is CASSLAGVAETQYF.

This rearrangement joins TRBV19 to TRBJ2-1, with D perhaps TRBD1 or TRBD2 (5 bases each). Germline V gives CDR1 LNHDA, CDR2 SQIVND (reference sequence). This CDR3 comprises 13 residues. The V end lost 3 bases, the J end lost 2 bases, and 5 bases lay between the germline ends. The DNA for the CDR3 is TGTGCCAGTAGTATGGGGGCCTACAATGAGCAGTTCTTC. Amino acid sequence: CASSMGAYNEQFF. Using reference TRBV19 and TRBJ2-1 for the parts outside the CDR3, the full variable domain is DGGITQSPKYLFRKEGQNVTLSCEQNLNHDAMYWYRQDPGQGLRLIYYSQIVNDFQKGDIAEGYSVSREKKESFPLTVTSAQKNPTAFYLCASSMGAYNEQFFGPGTRLTVL.

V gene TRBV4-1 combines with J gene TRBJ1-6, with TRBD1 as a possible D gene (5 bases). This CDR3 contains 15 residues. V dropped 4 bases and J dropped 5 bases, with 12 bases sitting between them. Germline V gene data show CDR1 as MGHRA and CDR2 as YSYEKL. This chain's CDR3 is CASSPGHLNNSPLHF. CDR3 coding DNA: TGCGCCAGCAGCCCCGGACACCTAAATAATTCACCCCTCCACTTT.

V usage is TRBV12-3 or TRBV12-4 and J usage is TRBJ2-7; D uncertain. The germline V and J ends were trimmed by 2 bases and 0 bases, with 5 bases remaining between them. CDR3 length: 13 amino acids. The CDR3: CASSLSNSYEQYF. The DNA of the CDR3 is TGTGCCAGCAGTTTATCCAACTCCTACGAGCAGTACTTC.

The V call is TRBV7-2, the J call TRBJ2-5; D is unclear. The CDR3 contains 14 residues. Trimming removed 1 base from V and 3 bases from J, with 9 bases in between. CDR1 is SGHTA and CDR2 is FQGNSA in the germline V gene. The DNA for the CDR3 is TGTGCCAGCAGCTTAGGACATATTAAAGAGACCCAGTACTTC. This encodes CASSLGHIKETQYF.

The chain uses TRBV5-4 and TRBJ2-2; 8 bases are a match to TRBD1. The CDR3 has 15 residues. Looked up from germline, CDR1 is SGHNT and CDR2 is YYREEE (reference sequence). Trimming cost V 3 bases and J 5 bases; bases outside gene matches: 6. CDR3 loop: CASSSETGGTGELFF. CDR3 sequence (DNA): TGTGCCAGCAGCTCAGAAACAGGGGGTACCGGGGAGCTGTTTTTT.

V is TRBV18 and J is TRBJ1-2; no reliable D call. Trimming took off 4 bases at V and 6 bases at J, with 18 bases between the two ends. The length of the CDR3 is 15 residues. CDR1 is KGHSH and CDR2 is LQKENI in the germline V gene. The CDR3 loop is CASSQNGLGLNGYTF. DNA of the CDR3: TGTGCCAGCTCACAAAACGGCCTCGGGCTGAATGGCTACACCTTC.

In DNA form, the CDR3 reads TGTGCCAGTAGTGTCCTAGGGCAGACGGGCTATGGCTACACCTTC. This codes for CASSVLGQTGYGYTF. The chain recombines TRBV19 with TRBJ1-2; D is unresolved. The CDR3 runs to 15 residues. The germline V gene encodes CDR1 LNHDA and CDR2 SQIVND (reference sequence). Trimming stripped 5 bases from V and 4 bases from J, with 17 bases between.

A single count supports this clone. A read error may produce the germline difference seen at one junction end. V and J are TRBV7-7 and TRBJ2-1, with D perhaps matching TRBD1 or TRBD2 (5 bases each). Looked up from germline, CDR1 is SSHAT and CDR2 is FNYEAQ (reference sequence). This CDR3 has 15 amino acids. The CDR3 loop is CASSLAPGPGNEQFF. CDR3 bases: TGTGCTAGCAGCTTAGCGCCAGGGCCAGGCAATGAGCAGTTCTTC.

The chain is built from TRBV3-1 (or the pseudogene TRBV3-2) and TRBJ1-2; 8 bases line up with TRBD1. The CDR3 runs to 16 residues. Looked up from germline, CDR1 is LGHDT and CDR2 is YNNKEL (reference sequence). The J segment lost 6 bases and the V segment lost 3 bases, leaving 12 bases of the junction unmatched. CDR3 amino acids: CASSHSDREGLDGYTF. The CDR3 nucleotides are TGTGCCAGCAGCCACTCGGACAGGGAAGGGTTGGATGGCTACACCTTC.

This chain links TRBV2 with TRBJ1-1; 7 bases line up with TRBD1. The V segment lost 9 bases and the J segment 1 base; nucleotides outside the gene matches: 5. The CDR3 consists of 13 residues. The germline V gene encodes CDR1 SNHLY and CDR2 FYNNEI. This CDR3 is CARLTGRNTEAFF. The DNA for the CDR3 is TGTGCCAGATTGACAGGGAGGAACACTGAAGCTTTCTTT.

The CDR3 region is CASSQDLFSYNEQFF. CDR3 nucleotides: TGCGCCAGCAGCCAAGACCTATTCTCCTACAATGAGCAGTTCTTC. This chain links TRBV4-3 with TRBJ2-1, with D unclear. The ends were cut back, 0 bases at V and 0 bases at J, with 6 bases in the middle. Germline CDR1 reads LGHNA; CDR2 reads YSLEER. The CDR3 runs to 15 residues.

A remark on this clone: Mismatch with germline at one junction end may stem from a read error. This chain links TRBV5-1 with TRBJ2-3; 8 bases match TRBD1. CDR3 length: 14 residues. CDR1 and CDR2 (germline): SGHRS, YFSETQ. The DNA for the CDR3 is TGCGCCAGCAACTTGGACAGGGTCCCAGATACGCAGTATTTT. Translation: CASNLDRVPDTQYF.

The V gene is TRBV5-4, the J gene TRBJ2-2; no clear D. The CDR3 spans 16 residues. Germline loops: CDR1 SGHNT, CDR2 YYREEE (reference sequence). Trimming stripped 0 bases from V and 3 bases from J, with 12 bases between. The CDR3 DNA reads TGTGCCAGCAGCTTGGGACCCAACCTAGACACCGGGGAGCTGTTTTTT. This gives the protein CASSLGPNLDTGELFF.

The chain's CDR3 is CASSISHADTQYF. The CDR3 coding sequence is TGTGCCAGCAGCATAAGCCACGCAGATACGCAGTATTTT. The chain couples TRBV7-9 to TRBJ2-3, with D hard to call. The CDR3 sequence is 13 residues long. The germline V gene encodes CDR1 SEHNR and CDR2 FQNEAQ (reference sequence). Trimming stripped 5 bases from V and 4 bases from J, with 10 bases between.

This CDR3 is CASSQGQIQNYGYTF. Written as DNA, the CDR3 is TGCGCCAGCAGCCAGGGACAAATACAAAACTATGGCTACACCTTC. This sequence joins TRBV4-1 and TRBJ1-2; D perhaps matches TRBD1 (6 bases). The length of the CDR3 is 15 residues. CDR1 and CDR2 from the germline V gene are MGHRA and YSYEKL. The ends were cut back, 3 bases at V and 2 bases at J, with 13 bases in the middle.

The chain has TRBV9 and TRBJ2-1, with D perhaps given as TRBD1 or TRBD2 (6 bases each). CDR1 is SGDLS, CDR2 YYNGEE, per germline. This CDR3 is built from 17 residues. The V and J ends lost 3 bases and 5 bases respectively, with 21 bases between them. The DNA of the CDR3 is TGTGCCAGCAGCGCCACCGACCTTCGGGGGCTACACAATGAGCAGTTCTTC. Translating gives CASSATDLRGLHNEQFF.

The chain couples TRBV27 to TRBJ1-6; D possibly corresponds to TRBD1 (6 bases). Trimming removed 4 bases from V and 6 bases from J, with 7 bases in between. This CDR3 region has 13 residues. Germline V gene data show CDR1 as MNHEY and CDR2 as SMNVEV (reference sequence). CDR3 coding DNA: TGTGCCAGCAGTTGGACAGTTAATTCACCCCTCCACTTT. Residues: CASSWTVNSPLHF.

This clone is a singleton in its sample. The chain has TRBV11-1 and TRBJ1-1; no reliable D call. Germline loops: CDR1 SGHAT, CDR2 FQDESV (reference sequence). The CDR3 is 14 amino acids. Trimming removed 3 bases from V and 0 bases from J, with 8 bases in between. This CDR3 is CASSLDGLNTEAFF. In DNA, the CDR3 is TGTGCCAGCAGCTTGGACGGTTTGAACACTGAAGCTTTCTTT. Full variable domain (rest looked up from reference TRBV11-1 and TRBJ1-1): EAEVAQSPRYKITEKSQAVAFWCDPISGHATLYWYRQILGQGPELLVQFQDESVVDDSQLPKDRFSAERLKGVDSTLKIQPAELGDSAMYLCASSLDGLNTEAFFGQGTRLTVV.

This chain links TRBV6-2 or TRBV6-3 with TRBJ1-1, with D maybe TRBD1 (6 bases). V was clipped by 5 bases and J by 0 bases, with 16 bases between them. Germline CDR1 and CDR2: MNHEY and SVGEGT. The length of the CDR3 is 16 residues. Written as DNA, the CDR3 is TGTGCCAGCAGTCGGGAGGGGGGCATCATGAACACTGAAGCTTTCTTT. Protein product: CASSREGGIMNTEAFF.

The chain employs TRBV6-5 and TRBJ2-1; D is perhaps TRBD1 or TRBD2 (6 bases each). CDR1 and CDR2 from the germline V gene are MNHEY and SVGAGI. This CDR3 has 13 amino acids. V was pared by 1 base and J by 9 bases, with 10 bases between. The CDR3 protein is CASSYLQGGEQFF. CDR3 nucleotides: TGTGCCAGCAGTTACTTACAGGGAGGTGAGCAGTTCTTC.

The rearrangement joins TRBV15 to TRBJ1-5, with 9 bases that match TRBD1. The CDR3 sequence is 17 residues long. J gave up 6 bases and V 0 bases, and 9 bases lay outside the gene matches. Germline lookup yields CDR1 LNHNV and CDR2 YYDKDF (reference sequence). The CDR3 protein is CATSRDPKTGGVQPQHF. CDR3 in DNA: TGTGCCACCAGCAGAGATCCTAAAACAGGGGGCGTTCAGCCCCAGCATTTT.

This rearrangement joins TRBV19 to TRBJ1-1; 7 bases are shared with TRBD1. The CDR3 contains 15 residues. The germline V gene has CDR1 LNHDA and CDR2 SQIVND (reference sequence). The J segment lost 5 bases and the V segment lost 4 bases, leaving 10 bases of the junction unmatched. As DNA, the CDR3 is TGTGCCAGTAGTACGACAGGGTTATGGCGAACTGAAGCTTTCTTT. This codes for CASSTTGLWRTEAFF.